This T cell receptor beta chain was documented in a study of T cells after posttransplantation cyclophosphamide. This clone was recorded at least ten times. Its antigen remains unknown. Findings and limits, study-wide: TRB clonality was highly associated with recipient CMV seropositivity and reactivation. Tissue-infiltrating T cells from skin or gut overlapped little with blood T cells. Donor CD8+ memory clones often dominated recipient blood repertoires at later times.

On the day of bone marrow donation, the related graft donor provided peripheral blood. V was pared by 3 bases and J by 4 bases, with 20 bases between. Germline-derived CDR1 and CDR2 are MDHEN and SYDVKM. The CDR3 covers 17 residues. The protocol was immunoSEQ multiplex PCR, while the TCRdb copy is restricted to in-frame clones and leaves out a portion. The data show some 50,000 clones, with none appearing a single time. This TCR came from a man aged 40-49 years in good health, CMV-negative, and a related stem cell transplant donor. The sequenced material came from PBMCs. The V gene is TRBV28, the J gene TRBJ2-3, with TRBD2 as a possible D gene (7 bases). The CDR3, as DNA: TGTGCCAGCAGTTTTGGGGGGGACATCTCTCCCCCAGATACGCAGTATTTT. Protein sequence: CASSFGGDISPPDTQYF.